What follows are 5 T cell receptor beta chains derived from one specimen sequenced in a study of beta chain features in type 1 diabetes. As every portion of the isolated RNA was reverse transcribed, the sequencing read expressed TCRB transcripts. Libraries were prepared by immunoSEQ multiplex PCR; TCRdb keeps only in-frame clonotypes and omits some of them. This repertoire shows around 310,000 clones, roughly 9.6% found once; its top ten account for around 0.015%. Sequenced input: naive CD4+ T cells from blood. These receptors were collected from a woman aged 25 to 39 in good health.

The genes are TRBV9 and TRBJ2-1, with 8 bases aligning to TRBD2. Germline V gives CDR1 SGDLS, CDR2 YYNGEE. After removal of 4 bases from V and 1 base from J, the junction contained 13 bases not matched to a gene. The CDR3 is 18 amino acids. CDR3 protein: CASSPRGNSGASYNEQFF. CDR3 sequence (DNA): TGTGCCAGCAGCCCTAGAGGAAATAGCGGGGCTTCCTACAATGAGCAGTTCTTC.

The J gene is TRBJ1-1, the V gene TRBV30, with D unresolved. The germline V and J ends were trimmed by 4 bases and 0 bases, with 21 bases remaining between them. Looked up from germline, CDR1 is GTSNPN and CDR2 is SVGIG (reference sequence). The CDR3 runs 17 residues. As DNA, the CDR3 is TGTGCCTGGATAGGTAGTAGGTGGGGAGGGATGAACACTGAAGCTTTCTTT. Residues: CAWIGSRWGGMNTEAFF. Based on the CDR3 plus reference TRBV30 and TRBJ1-1, the full variable domain is SQTIHQWPATLVQPVGSPLSLECTVEGTSNPNLYWYRQAAGRGLQLLFYSVGIGQISSEVPQNLSASRPQDRQFILSSKKLLLSDSGFYLCAWIGSRWGGMNTEAFFGQGTRLTVV.

The genes are TRBV18 and TRBJ2-2, with TRBD1 matching over 8 bases. With 5 bases clipped from V and 0 bases from J, the junction kept 2 bases outside the gene matches. The CDR3 is 15 amino acids. Per the germline V gene, CDR1 is KGHSH and CDR2 is LQKENI. The CDR3 region has the DNA TGTGCCAGCTCAGGACAGGGTCCGAACACCGGGGAGCTGTTTTTT. Amino acids: CASSGQGPNTGELFF. The complete variable domain, with remaining parts taken from reference TRBV18 and TRBJ2-2, reads NAGVMQNPRHLVRRRGQEARLRCSPMKGHSHVYWYRQLPEEGLKFMVYLQKENIIDESGMPKERFSAEFPKEGPSILRIQQVVRGDSAAYFCASSGQGPNTGELFFGEGSRLTVL.

This clone has a handful of counts. V usage is TRBV7-9 and J usage is TRBJ2-7; D not resolved. CDR1 and CDR2 from the germline V gene are SEHNR and FQNEAQ (reference sequence). V lost 0 bases and J 1 base, leaving 10 bases between the germline ends. This CDR3 is built from 15 residues. Here the CDR3 DNA reads TGTGCCAGCAGCTTAGCGGCGATACAGTCCTACGAGCAGTACTTC. This sequence encodes CASSLAAIQSYEQYF.

This clone was observed a few times. The chain couples TRBV5-4 to TRBJ2-5; 8 bases align to TRBD2. V trimming: 2 bases; J trimming: 2 bases; junction bases outside the gene matches: 2. Germline V gene data show CDR1 as SGHNT and CDR2 as YYREEE (reference sequence). The CDR3 has 14 amino acids. Here the CDR3 reads CASSFSGTQETQYF. DNA of the CDR3: TGTGCCAGCAGCTTTAGCGGGACGCAAGAGACCCAGTACTTC. Full variable domain (rest looked up from reference TRBV5-4 and TRBJ2-5): ETGVTQSPTHLIKTRGQQVTLRCSSQSGHNTVSWYQQALGQGPQFIFQYYREEENGRGNFPPRFSGLQFPNYSSELNVNALELDDSALYLCASSFSGTQETQYFGPGTRLLVL.